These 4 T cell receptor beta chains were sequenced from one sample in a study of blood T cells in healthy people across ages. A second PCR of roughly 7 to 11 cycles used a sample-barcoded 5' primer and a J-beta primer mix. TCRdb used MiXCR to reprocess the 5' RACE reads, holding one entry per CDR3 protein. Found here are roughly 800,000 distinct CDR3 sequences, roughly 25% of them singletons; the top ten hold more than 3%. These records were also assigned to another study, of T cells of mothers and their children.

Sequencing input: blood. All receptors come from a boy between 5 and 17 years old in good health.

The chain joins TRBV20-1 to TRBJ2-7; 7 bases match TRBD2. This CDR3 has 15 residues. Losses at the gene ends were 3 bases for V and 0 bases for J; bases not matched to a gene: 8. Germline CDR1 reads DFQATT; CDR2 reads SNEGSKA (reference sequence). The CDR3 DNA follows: TGCAGTGCTAGGGATGTTAGCGGGTTCTCCTACGAGCAGTACTTC. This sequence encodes CSARDVSGFSYEQYF.

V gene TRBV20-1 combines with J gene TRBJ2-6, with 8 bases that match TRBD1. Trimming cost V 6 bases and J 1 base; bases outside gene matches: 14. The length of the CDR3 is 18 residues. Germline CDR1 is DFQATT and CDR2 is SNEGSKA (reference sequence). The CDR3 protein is CSAPGQEGSFSGANVLTF. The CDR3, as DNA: TGCAGTGCCCCGGGACAGGAGGGTTCTTTTTCTGGGGCCAACGTCCTGACTTTC.

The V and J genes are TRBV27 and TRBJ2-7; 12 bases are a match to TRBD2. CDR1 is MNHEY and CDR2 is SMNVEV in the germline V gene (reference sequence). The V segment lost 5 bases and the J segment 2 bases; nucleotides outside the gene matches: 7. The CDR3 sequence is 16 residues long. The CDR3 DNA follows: TGTGCCAGCAGTGCCACCCTAGCGGGAGGGCCCTACGAGCAGTACTTC. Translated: CASSATLAGGPYEQYF.

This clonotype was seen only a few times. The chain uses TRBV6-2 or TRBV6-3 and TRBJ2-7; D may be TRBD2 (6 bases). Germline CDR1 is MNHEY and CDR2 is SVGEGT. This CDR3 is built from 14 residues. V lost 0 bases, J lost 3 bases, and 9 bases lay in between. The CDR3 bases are TGTGCCAGCAGTTACTCGGGGGGTCGCTACGAGCAGTACTTC. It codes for CASSYSGGRYEQYF.